The 29 T cell receptor beta chains below all came from one sample that was sequenced in a study of lymphopenia after photon versus proton radiotherapy. Libraries were prepared by immunoSEQ multiplex PCR; TCRdb keeps only in-frame clonotypes and omits some of them. There are approximately 62,000 clones in the sample; about 81% occur only once, and around 2% lies in the top ten. The sample consisted of peripheral blood, taken from a patient treated with proton-based radiotherapy. The receptors come from a man aged 60 to 75 with pancreatic cancer.

The J gene is TRBJ2-3, the V gene TRBV9; D remains unclear. Deletions cut 0 bases from V and 2 bases from J, with 10 bases between. This CDR3 is built from 15 residues. In germline, CDR1 is SGDLS, CDR2 YYNGEE. The CDR3 sequence: CASSVDLPYTDTQYF. CDR3 DNA sequence: TGTGCCAGCAGCGTAGATCTGCCCTACACAGATACGCAGTATTTT.

This chain joins TRBV2 and TRBJ1-1; D is unresolved. This CDR3 has 11 residues. CDR1 and CDR2 from the germline V gene are SNHLY and FYNNEI. The V end lost 10 bases, the J end lost 3 bases, and 9 bases lay between the germline ends. CDR3: CAIYYDTEAFF. The DNA of the CDR3 is TGTGCCATCTACTACGACACTGAAGCTTTCTTT.

The rearrangement uses TRBV7-2 and TRBJ2-7, with a weak D call TRBD2 (6 bases). Germline lookup yields CDR1 SGHTA and CDR2 FQGNSA. The CDR3 contains 16 residues. The V gene lost 1 base and the J gene lost 3 bases, with 16 bases spanning the gap. As DNA, the CDR3 is TGTGCCAGCAGCTTAGTTCCGGGACTGACCCTCTACGAGCAGTACTTC. This encodes CASSLVPGLTLYEQYF.

This clone was found once. The rearrangement uses TRBV19 and TRBJ1-1; D unresolved. Trimming left V 5 bases short and J 10 bases short, with 11 bases between. The germline V gene has CDR1 LNHDA and CDR2 SQIVND (reference sequence). The CDR3 spans 11 residues. CDR3 bases: TGTGCCAGTAGTGCCGCGAAGATAGCTTTCTTT. It translates to CASSAAKIAFF. Looking up the rest from reference TRBV19 and TRBJ1-1 gives the full variable domain: DGGITQSPKYLFRKEGQNVTLSCEQNLNHDAMYWYRQDPGQGLRLIYYSQIVNDFQKGDIAEGYSVSREKKESFPLTVTSAQKNPTAFYLCASSAAKIAFFGQGTRLTVV.

The chain couples TRBV4-3 to TRBJ2-7; 7 bases align to TRBD1. CDR1 is LGHNA and CDR2 is YSLEER in the germline V gene. The CDR3 runs to 14 residues. With V trimmed by 3 bases and J by 6 bases, 8 bases remained unmatched. The CDR3 loop is CASSQNRGVSEQYF. In nucleotides, the CDR3 is TGCGCCAGCAGCCAGAACAGGGGTGTAAGCGAGCAGTACTTC.

Only a few counts were recorded for this clone. The DNA is omitted, as the CDR3 cannot be located on it reliably, and the CDR3 follows TCRdb's listing. CDR3 sequence: CASGFFGQTEAFF. The rearrangement joins TRBV12-5 to TRBJ1-1; the D call in the table, TRBD1, was not verified against the DNA. The CDR3 contains 13 residues when both ends are counted. CDR1 and CDR2 from the germline V gene are LGHNT and FRNRAP.

V and J are TRBV28 and TRBJ1-5, with 12 bases matching TRBD1. CDR1 is MDHEN and CDR2 is SYDVKM in the germline V gene. V lost 1 base to trimming and J lost 3 bases; unmatched junction nucleotides: 10. The CDR3 is 19 residues long. CDR3 residues: CASSLSRDRGRIINQPQHF. In DNA form, the CDR3 reads TGTGCCAGCAGTTTATCCCGGGACAGGGGGCGAATTATCAATCAGCCCCAGCATTTT.

The rearrangement uses TRBV18 and TRBJ2-1; D is uncertain. In germline, CDR1 is KGHSH, CDR2 LQKENI. This CDR3 has 14 amino acids. V lost 3 bases and J lost 2, with 8 bases in between. CDR3 coding DNA: TGTGCCAGCTCACCCAGCGACCCCTACAATGAGCAGTTCTTC. Translation gives CASSPSDPYNEQFF.

V is TRBV7-2 and J is TRBJ2-2; no definite D call. Germline-derived CDR1 and CDR2 are SGHTA and FQGNSA. Trimming left V 2 bases short and J 5 bases short, with 9 bases between. The CDR3 has 14 amino acids. The CDR3: CASSLRTSTGELFF. The CDR3 DNA follows: TGTGCCAGCAGCTTACGGACGTCGACCGGGGAGCTGTTTTTT.

The V gene is TRBV7-9, the J gene TRBJ2-7; 7 positions agree with TRBD2. The CDR3 is 15 residues long. Trimming removed 1 base from V and 5 bases from J; junction bases left unmatched: 8. Germline values: CDR1 SEHNR, CDR2 FQNEAQ (reference sequence). The CDR3 spells CASSLGSTSRDEQYF. The DNA for the CDR3 is TGTGCCAGCAGCTTAGGTTCGACTAGCAGAGACGAGCAGTACTTC.

This clone has a single count. V gene TRBV7-9 combines with J gene TRBJ2-7; 10 nucleotides line up with TRBD2. V lost 5 bases to trimming and J lost 0 bases; unmatched junction nucleotides: 4. The germline gives CDR1 SEHNR, CDR2 FQNEAQ (reference sequence). The CDR3 length is 15 residues. The CDR3 loop is CASSPGLASSYEQYF. Here the CDR3 DNA reads TGTGCCAGCAGCCCGGGACTAGCGTCCTCCTACGAGCAGTACTTC.

The V call is TRBV6-1, the J call TRBJ1-1; TRBD1 matches at 7 bases. This CDR3 comprises 14 residues. Looked up from germline, CDR1 is MNHNS and CDR2 is SASEGT. Trimming cost V 4 bases and J 0 bases; bases outside gene matches: 2. This CDR3 is CASSGGQLNTEAFF. DNA of the CDR3: TGTGCCAGCAGTGGGGGACAGTTGAACACTGAAGCTTTCTTT.

This sequence joins TRBV28 and TRBJ1-4; D perhaps matches TRBD1 (5 bases). The CDR3 loop spans 13 amino acids. Germline CDR1 MDHEN, CDR2 SYDVKM. The V end was cut by 6 bases, the J end by 7 bases, with 12 bases between. CDR3 DNA sequence: TGTGCCAGCAGGACGGTCAGGGCTGAAAAACTGTTTTTT. Protein sequence: CASRTVRAEKLFF.

The chain carries TRBV15 and TRBJ1-5, with D possibly being TRBD1 (5 bases). From germline, CDR1 is LNHNV and CDR2 YYDKDF (reference sequence). V was clipped by 5 bases and J by 7 bases, with 12 bases between them. CDR3 length: 13 amino acids. CDR3 loop: CATSVWGAQPQHF. In DNA form, the CDR3 reads TGTGCCACCAGCGTCTGGGGCGCCCAGCCCCAGCATTTT.

This clone has a handful of counts. The rearrangement joins TRBV7-6 to TRBJ2-1; tentatively, D is TRBD2 (5 bases). Germline V gene sequence: CDR1 SGHVS, CDR2 FNYEAQ. CDR3 size: 17 residues. V was clipped by 0 bases and J by 5 bases, with 17 bases between them. CDR3 DNA sequence: TGTGCCAGCAGCTTAGCGCTCCCTAGCAGACTTAACAATGAGCAGTTCTTC. Its protein product is CASSLALPSRLNNEQFF.

The rearrangement uses TRBV7-2 and TRBJ2-3; D is undetermined. Germline CDR1 reads SGHTA; CDR2 reads FQGNSA. The ends were cut back, 3 bases at V and 6 bases at J, with 4 bases in the middle. The CDR3 loop spans 11 amino acids. CDR3 sequence reads: CASSLVDTQYF. CDR3 DNA sequence: TGTGCCAGCAGCTTGGTGGATACGCAGTATTTT.

This chain connects TRBV30 to TRBJ1-2; 9 bases are shared with TRBD1. The trim removed 2 bases at V and 8 bases at J, leaving 12 bases unmatched. CDR3 length: 15 amino acids. The germline V gene encodes CDR1 GTSNPN and CDR2 SVGIG (reference sequence). The chain's CDR3 is CAWSFGAQGALGYTF. The CDR3 bases are TGTGCCTGGAGTTTTGGAGCACAGGGGGCGTTGGGCTACACCTTC.

The rearrangement joins TRBV6-5 to TRBJ1-1; 8 positions agree with TRBD1. V was clipped by 6 bases and J by 6 bases; unmatched bases: 9. CDR1 and CDR2 from the germline V gene are MNHEY and SVGAGI. There are 14 residues in the CDR3. CDR3 bases: TGTGCCAGCAGACGGACAGGGCTGGTTTCTGAAGCTTTCTTT. It encodes CASRRTGLVSEAFF.

The chain has TRBV19 and TRBJ2-2, with 8 bases aligning to TRBD1. The CDR3 spans 16 residues. The V gene end was trimmed by 3 bases and the J gene end by 3 bases; junction bases not matched to a gene: 6. Germline V CDR1 and CDR2: LNHDA, SQIVND (reference sequence). The CDR3 DNA sequence: TGTGCCAGTAGTATCCAGACAGGGGTGGACACCGGGGAGCTGTTTTTT. Its protein is CASSIQTGVDTGELFF.

The chain couples TRBV6-1 to TRBJ2-1, with TRBD2 identical over 10 bases. This CDR3 is built from 14 residues. The germline V gene encodes CDR1 MNHNS and CDR2 SASEGT. J lost 6 bases, V lost 8 bases, and 7 bases had no gene match. CDR3 coding DNA: TGTGCCAGCGTAGTAGCGGGAGGACGCAATGAGCAGTTCTTC. Amino acids: CASVVAGGRNEQFF.

The J gene is TRBJ2-6, the V gene TRBV10-3, with D possibly matching TRBD1 (6 bases). The CDR3 length is 17 residues. Germline lookup yields CDR1 ENHRY and CDR2 SYGVKD. The V end lost 10 bases, the J end lost 0 bases, and 19 bases lay between the germline ends. The CDR3 reads CATTAGTPGSGANVLTF. The CDR3, as DNA: TGTGCCACCACCGCCGGGACACCCGGCTCTGGGGCCAACGTCCTGACTTTC.

This clone was picked up one time. This rearrangement joins TRBV7-9 to TRBJ2-7; no definite D call. Germline V CDR1 and CDR2: SEHNR, FQNEAQ (reference sequence). V was trimmed by 4 bases and J by 7 bases, leaving 14 bases between them. This CDR3 has 13 residues. This CDR3 is CASSSAGGNEQYF. CDR3 bases: TGTGCCAGCAGCTCCGCAGGTGGTAATGAGCAGTACTTC. The variable domain in full, with the rest retrieved from reference TRBV7-9 and TRBJ2-7, is DTGVSQNPRHKITKRGQNVTFRCDPISEHNRLYWYRQTLGQGPEFLTYFQNEAQLEKSRLLSDRFSAERPKGSFSTLEIQRTEQGDSAMYLCASSSAGGNEQYFGPGTRLTVT.

This rearrangement joins TRBV18 to TRBJ2-3; D not certain. Between the trimmed V and J ends, which lost 5 bases and 4 bases, there was a span of 13 bases. The CDR3 spans 14 residues. The V gene's germline CDR1 is KGHSH and CDR2 LQKENI. CDR3 sequence (DNA): TGTGCCAGCTCATCCATGCACCTCCCAGATACGCAGTATTTT. It is translated as CASSSMHLPDTQYF.

J is TRBJ1-1 and V is TRBV5-1; 10 bases are shared with TRBD1. The CDR3 has 15 residues. The V and J ends lost 4 bases and 5 bases, in that order; junction bases with no gene match: 8. The germline CDR1 and CDR2 sequences are SGHRS and YFSETQ. The CDR3 DNA reads TGCGCCAGCAGCCCGACGGGACAGGGGAAGACTGAAGCTTTCTTT. Translation gives CASSPTGQGKTEAFF.

The rearrangement joins TRBV4-1 to TRBJ2-7; D perhaps matches TRBD2 (5 bases). Trimming took 4 bases from V and 2 from J, leaving 9 bases between them. The germline CDR1 and CDR2 sequences are MGHRA and YSYEKL. The CDR3 runs to 13 residues. The CDR3 bases are TGCGCCAGCAGCCGAGCCGGGACCTACGAGCAGTACTTC. Protein sequence: CASSRAGTYEQYF.

V and J are TRBV23-1 and TRBJ2-7, with D perhaps matching TRBD1 (6 bases). TRBV23-1 counts as an open reading frame of uncertain function. The length of the CDR3 is 15 residues. Between the trimmed V and J ends, which lost 5 bases and 2 bases, there was a span of 16 bases. CDR3 sequence: CASSAWTADTYEQYF. The DNA for the CDR3 is TGCGCCAGCAGTGCCTGGACAGCAGACACCTACGAGCAGTACTTC.

The chain carries TRBV6-5 and TRBJ2-1, with 12 bases fitting TRBD2. Germline V CDR1 and CDR2: MNHEY, SVGAGI. The CDR3 has 15 residues. V was pared by 6 bases and J by 7 bases, with 7 bases of the junction left unmatched. CDR3 in amino acids: CASSRGLAGRNEQFF. The CDR3, as DNA: TGTGCCAGCAGCCGAGGACTAGCGGGGCGGAATGAGCAGTTCTTC.

V and J are TRBV2 and TRBJ2-7; D is unresolved. CDR1 is SNHLY and CDR2 is FYNNEI in the germline V gene. With 6 bases removed from V and 3 bases from J, the gap between germline ends came to 6 bases. This CDR3 contains 11 residues. The CDR3 nucleotides are TGTGCCAGCAGCGGAAGCTACGAGCAGTACTTC. Its translation is CASSGSYEQYF.

V is TRBV6-5 and J is TRBJ2-7; maybe TRBD2 (5 bases). The CDR3 is 14 amino acids. Deletions cut 5 bases from V and 3 bases from J, with 14 bases between. Looked up from germline, CDR1 is MNHEY and CDR2 is SVGAGI. Here the CDR3 reads CASSKRDGFYEQYF. DNA for the CDR3: TGTGCCAGCAGTAAGAGGGATGGATTCTACGAGCAGTACTTC.